A single sample gave rise to the 22 T cell receptor beta chains below, sequenced in a study of ipilimumab plus nivolumab after autologous stem cell transplantation. The assay was immunoSEQ multiplex PCR, and TCRdb's table has in-frame clones only and misses some. The sample lists about 10,000 clones, about 81% occurring once. Sequenced material: PBMCs, taken in a trial of ipilimumab plus nivolumab as post-transplant consolidation. The receptors come from a male donor with diffuse large B-cell lymphoma.

The V and J genes are TRBV7-2 and TRBJ2-2; D may be TRBD1 or TRBD2 (5 bases each). The CDR3 loop spans 15 amino acids. Trimming pared 5 bases from V and 7 bases from J, leaving 17 bases between. The V gene's germline CDR1 is SGHTA and CDR2 FQGNSA. As DNA, the CDR3 is TGTGCCAGCAGCCCCGGGACGGGAACGGGCGGGGAGCTGTTTTTT. It encodes CASSPGTGTGGELFF.

The chain recombines TRBV19 with TRBJ1-5; unclear D gene. Germline assignment: CDR1 LNHDA and CDR2 SQIVND (reference sequence). V was pared by 9 bases and J by 5 bases, with 17 bases between. The CDR3 consists of 14 residues. The CDR3 DNA reads TGTGCCAGCAACTTCCGAGACACTCATCAGCCCCAGCATTTT. Its translation: CASNFRDTHQPQHF.

V is TRBV5-4 and J is TRBJ2-2; D unresolved. Trimming took 0 bases from V and 6 from J, leaving 15 bases between them. From germline, CDR1 is SGHNT and CDR2 YYREEE (reference sequence). CDR3 size: 16 residues. The CDR3, as DNA: TGTGCCAGCAGCTTGGGACGCCCCTCTCTCGCCGGGGAGCTGTTTTTT. It specifies CASSLGRPSLAGELFF.

The chain carries TRBV7-9 and TRBJ1-5, with D possibly being TRBD1 (5 bases). CDR3 length: 15 amino acids. The germline V gene encodes CDR1 SEHNR and CDR2 FQNEAQ (reference sequence). Trimming took off 5 bases at V and 3 bases at J, with 14 bases between the two ends. CDR3 amino acids: CASSPGGRPNQPQHF. Written as DNA, the CDR3 is TGTGCCAGCAGCCCGGGGGGGAGACCCAATCAGCCCCAGCATTTT.

The rearrangement joins TRBV6-5 to TRBJ2-7; TRBD1 matches 7 bases. The CDR3 runs 15 residues. Germline CDR1 MNHEY, CDR2 SVGAGI. The trim removed 6 bases at V and 4 bases at J, leaving 12 bases unmatched. The CDR3, as DNA: TGTGCCAGCAGCAAACAGGGGATGAGGGGTTACGAGCAGTACTTC. Its translation is CASSKQGMRGYEQYF.

This rearrangement joins TRBV7-2 to TRBJ2-3, with 9 bases that match TRBD1. Germline-derived CDR1 and CDR2 are SGHTA and FQGNSA. V shed 1 base and J 6 bases; nucleotides not matched to a gene: 8. This CDR3 is 16 amino acids long. CDR3 residues: CASSLVGTGSRDTQYF. CDR3 nucleotide sequence: TGTGCCAGCAGCTTAGTCGGGACAGGGTCCAGGGATACGCAGTATTTT.

This clone was seen just once. The V and J genes are TRBV5-8 and TRBJ1-5; the match to TRBD1 covers 7 bases. The CDR3 covers 14 residues. Germline V gene sequence: CDR1 SGHTS, CDR2 YDEGEE. V lost 4 bases and J lost 6; bases outside the gene matches: 7. CDR3 sequence: CASSRYRGGQPQHF. The CDR3 coding sequence is TGTGCCAGCAGCCGCTACAGGGGCGGTCAGCCCCAGCATTTT. Full variable domain (remainder filled in from reference TRBV5-8 and TRBJ1-5): EAGVTQSPTHLIKTRGQQATLRCSPISGHTSVYWYQQALGLGLQFLLWYDEGEERNRGNFPPRFSGRQFPNYSSELNVNALELEDSALYLCASSRYRGGQPQHFGDGTRLSIL.

The rearrangement uses TRBV18 and TRBJ2-1, with TRBD1 identical over 8 bases. Losses at the gene ends were 4 bases for V and 10 bases for J; bases not matched to a gene: 3. The germline V gene has CDR1 KGHSH and CDR2 LQKENI. The CDR3 runs 12 residues. The CDR3 bases are TGTGCCAGCTCACGGGGACAGGCCGAGCAGTTCTTC. As protein: CASSRGQAEQFF.

In its sample, this clone was seen a few times. V is TRBV27 and J is TRBJ1-6; 12 positions match TRBD1. The CDR3 covers 16 residues. Losses at the gene ends were 0 bases for V and 9 bases for J; bases not matched to a gene: 3. Germline V gene data show CDR1 as MNHEY and CDR2 as SMNVEV (reference sequence). CDR3 DNA: TGTGCCAGCAGTTTATCGGGGACAGGGGGCAGTTCACCCCTCCACTTT. It encodes CASSLSGTGGSSPLHF.

The chain couples TRBV5-8 to TRBJ1-5; 8 bases agree with TRBD1. The CDR3 has 15 amino acids. CDR1 is SGHTS and CDR2 is YDEGEE in the germline V gene. The trim removed 7 bases at V and 3 bases at J, leaving 9 bases unmatched. DNA of the CDR3: TGTGCCAGCGGAAAGACAGGGGAAATCAATCAGCCCCAGCATTTT. It translates to CASGKTGEINQPQHF.

The chain links TRBV4-3 to TRBJ2-1; TRBD1 agrees at 7 bases. Germline CDR1 and CDR2: LGHNA and YSLEER. The CDR3 covers 15 residues. Trimming at V came to 3 bases and at J to 1 base, leaving 3 bases not matched to a gene. CDR3: CASSQTGNSYNEQFF. DNA of the CDR3: TGCGCCAGCAGCCAGACAGGGAATTCCTACAATGAGCAGTTCTTC.

The chain couples TRBV5-1 to TRBJ2-3, with 11 bases matching TRBD2. After removal of 0 bases from V and 6 bases from J, the junction contained 6 bases not matched to a gene. Germline CDR1 is SGHRS and CDR2 is YFSETQ. This CDR3 spans 16 amino acids. The CDR3 region has the DNA TGCGCCAGCAGCTTGGGCCTAGCGGGGGGAATGGATACGCAGTATTTT. Protein product: CASSLGLAGGMDTQYF.

This sequence joins TRBV5-8 and TRBJ2-1; 10 nucleotides line up with TRBD2. Germline values: CDR1 SGHTS, CDR2 YDEGEE. V shed 4 bases, J shed 5 bases, and the junction held 6 bases outside the gene matches. CDR3 length equals 15 residues. The CDR3 DNA sequence: TGTGCCAGCAGCCAAACTAGCGGGGATAACAATGAGCAGTTCTTC. Residues: CASSQTSGDNNEQFF.

The table lists this clone with a few counts. This chain joins TRBV18 and TRBJ2-6, with D uncertain. V lost 0 bases, J lost 1 base, and 4 bases lay in between. The CDR3 runs to 15 residues. Germline CDR1 and CDR2: KGHSH and LQKENI. The CDR3 DNA reads TGTGCCAGCTCACCACCAGGATCTGGGGCCAACGTCCTGACTTTC. It encodes CASSPPGSGANVLTF.

V and J are TRBV19 and TRBJ1-5; perhaps TRBD1 as D (5 bases). Germline lookup yields CDR1 LNHDA and CDR2 SQIVND (reference sequence). The ends were cut back, 2 bases at V and 1 base at J, with 6 bases in the middle. The CDR3 covers 14 residues. CDR3 in DNA: TGTGCCAGTAGTATACGGGACAGCAATCAGCCCCAGCATTTT. This gives the protein CASSIRDSNQPQHF.

The J gene is TRBJ1-6, the V gene TRBV11-2; D is unresolved. CDR3 length: 15 residues. V was shortened by 0 bases and J by 5 bases, with 8 bases between the two germline ends. Germline CDR1 and CDR2: SGHAT and FQNNGV. The CDR3 DNA is TGTGCCAGCAGCTTAGACGAATGGAATAATTCACCCCTCCACTTT. It yields the protein CASSLDEWNNSPLHF.

The chain joins TRBV10-3 to TRBJ2-7, with TRBD2 matching over 13 bases. V gave up 0 bases and J gave up 5 bases; unmatched junction bases: 4. Germline-derived CDR1 and CDR2 are ENHRY and SYGVKD. CDR3 length: 16 residues. CDR3 coding DNA: TGTGCCATCAGTGAGTCGCCTGGACTAGCGGGAGACGAGCAGTACTTC. Its protein product is CAISESPGLAGDEQYF.

The J gene is TRBJ2-1, the V gene TRBV11-2, with D perhaps matching TRBD1 or TRBD2 (6 bases each). Trimming shortened V by 1 base and J by 10 bases, and 17 bases separated the two germline ends. Looked up from germline, CDR1 is SGHAT and CDR2 is FQNNGV. This CDR3 is 15 amino acids long. The CDR3 region has the DNA TGTGCCAGCAGCTTAGGGAGGGGGTCCTACTTCGAGCAGTTCTTC. Translated: CASSLGRGSYFEQFF. Full variable domain (rest looked up from reference TRBV11-2 and TRBJ2-1): EAGVAQSPRYKIIEKRQSVAFWCNPISGHATLYWYQQILGQGPKLLIQFQNNGVVDDSQLPKDRFSAERLKGVDSTLKIQPAKLEDSAVYLCASSLGRGSYFEQFFGPGTRLTVL.

V gene TRBV4-1 combines with J gene TRBJ2-5; a weak D match, TRBD1 (6 bases). V dropped 6 bases and J dropped 0 bases, with 29 bases sitting between them. Per germline, CDR1 MGHRA and CDR2 YSYEKL. The CDR3 covers 20 residues. CDR3 protein: CASRQYYWFRDTPNQETQYF. CDR3 DNA: TGCGCCAGCAGACAATACTATTGGTTCCGGGACACACCGAACCAAGAGACCCAGTACTTC.

On this clone: Relative to the germline gene, one junction end is altered; a read error may explain this. The chain uses TRBV28 and TRBJ1-1; tentatively, D is TRBD1 (5 bases). Per germline, CDR1 MDHEN and CDR2 SYDVKM. The CDR3 length is 13 residues. CDR3 in DNA: TGTGCCAGCAGTTTAGAGTCGGCAGGGACTAGCCGGTTT. Translation: CASSLESAGTSRF.

V and J are TRBV28 and TRBJ1-1; D not resolved. V was trimmed by 6 bases and J by 5 bases, leaving 4 bases between them. Germline V gene sequence: CDR1 MDHEN, CDR2 SYDVKM. The CDR3 is 10 amino acids. The CDR3 bases are TGTGCCAGCAGGGAGACTGAAGCTTTCTTT. This encodes CASRETEAFF.

V is TRBV5-3 and J is TRBJ2-1, with D possibly being TRBD2 (6 bases). TRBV5-3 is placed among ORFs of uncertain function. The CDR3 loop spans 13 amino acids. V lost 9 bases and J lost 7, with 17 bases in between. CDR3 residues: CANETRSSNEQFF. The CDR3 DNA reads TGTGCCAATGAGACTAGATCCTCTAATGAGCAGTTCTTC.